The sequence of this TCR beta chain was determined in a study of blood T cell repertoires in COVID-19. For the study at large: Acute and convalescent COVID-19 specimens originated in the United States, Italy and Spain. Sources were T cells, B-cell-depleted T cells, or PBMCs; the material itself was cDNA or gDNA.

The CDR3 has 16 residues. The V segment lost 4 bases and the J segment 7 bases; nucleotides outside the gene matches: 7. Germline V lookup: CDR1 KGHDR, CDR2 SFDVKD. Authors' methods: Counts of nucleated cells, estimated from reference gene primer amplification, were obtained. Repertoires were generated with immunoSEQ multiplex PCR, while TCRdb's copy carries only in-frame clones and drops some. The D gene and trimming were derived from the DNA, and the V and J assignments and clone size from that table. The sample carries fewer than 85,000 clones, 70% to 80% recorded once. The gene calls are TRBV24-1 and TRBJ2-5; TRBD2 matches 14 bases. The sequencing sample was made of peripheral blood. This TCR was sampled from a woman in her seventies with acute or convalescent COVID-19. The CDR3 nucleotides are TGTGCCACCAGTGACTCGGGACTAGCGGGAGAGTCGACCCAGTACTTC. This codes for CATSDSGLAGESTQYF.